The present entry profiles one TCR beta chain with its context. Its target is unknown. Included in the TCR beta cDNA libraries were unique molecular identifiers. TCRdb ran MiXCR on the PCR reads and lists one entry per CDR3 protein. Of 450,000 to 650,000 distinct CDR3 sequences listed, around 40% are singletons. These data are taken from a study of post-analysis software for immune sequencing data. Broader study findings: The five TRBV segments detected at higher frequency in patients than in controls included TRBV5-6, TRBV5-1 and TRBV20-1. Strong co-clustering by F measure was evident for samples that had been prepared in the same batch. In multiple sclerosis, normalized Chao1 diversity was significantly below that of controls.

The ends lost 8 bases at V and 1 base at J; junction bases unmatched: 4. The CDR3 extends over 14 amino acids. This chain connects TRBV12-3 or TRBV12-4 to TRBJ2-3; 9 bases line up with TRBD2. This TCR was recovered from a girl aged 10 to 17 with multiple sclerosis. Sequenced: blood. CDR3 protein: CASHLAGGTDTQYF. The CDR3, as DNA: TGTGCCAGCCACTTAGCGGGAGGCACAGATACGCAGTATTTT.